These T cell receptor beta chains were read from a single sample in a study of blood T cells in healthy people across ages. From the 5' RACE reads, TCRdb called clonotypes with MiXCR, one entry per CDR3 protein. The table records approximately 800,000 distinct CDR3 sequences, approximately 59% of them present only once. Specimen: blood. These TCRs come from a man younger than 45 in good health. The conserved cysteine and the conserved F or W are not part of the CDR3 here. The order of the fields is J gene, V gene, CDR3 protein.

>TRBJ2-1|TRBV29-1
SVDLLANERF
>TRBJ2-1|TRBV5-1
ASSPSGTGANEQF
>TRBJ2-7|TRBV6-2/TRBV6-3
ASGQISYEQY
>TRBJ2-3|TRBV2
ASRVQGGLTDTQY
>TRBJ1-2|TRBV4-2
ASSQDAGQGYGYT
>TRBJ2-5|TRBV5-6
ASSSPGFLETQY
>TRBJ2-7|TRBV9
ASSGAGTNEQY
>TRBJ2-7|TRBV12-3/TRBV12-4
ASSLGGWPASSYEQY
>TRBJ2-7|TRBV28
ASSFGLPGSPYEQY
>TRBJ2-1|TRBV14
ASSLGTAEQF
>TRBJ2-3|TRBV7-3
ASSLAGSRTDTQY
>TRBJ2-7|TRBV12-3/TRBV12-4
ASSLALKRHEQY
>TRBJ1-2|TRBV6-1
ASSGTGRGYT
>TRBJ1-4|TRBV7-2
ASSLEGTGPEKLF
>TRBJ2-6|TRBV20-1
SAREGGSSGANVPT
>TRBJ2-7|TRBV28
ASSSGLAVTYEQY
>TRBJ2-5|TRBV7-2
ASSPGQARETQY
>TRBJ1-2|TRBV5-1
ASSGTGSKSYGYT
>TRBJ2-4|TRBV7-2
ASSSDRGQNIQY
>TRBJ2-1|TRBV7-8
ASSYTSGSSYNEQF
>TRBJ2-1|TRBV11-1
ASSRTSGSYEQF
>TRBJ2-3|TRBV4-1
ASSQVQSWDTQY
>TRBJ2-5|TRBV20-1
SARDLVAGGLWVETQY
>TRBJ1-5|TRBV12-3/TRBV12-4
ASSLQGGGGQPQH
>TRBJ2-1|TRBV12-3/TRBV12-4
ASSLRRTIRNEQF
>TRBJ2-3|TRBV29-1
SADGDPSTDTQY
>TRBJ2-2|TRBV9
ASSGQGSSVTGELF
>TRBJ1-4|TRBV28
ASSLPGYIEKLF
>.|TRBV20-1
SPTSGEETQY
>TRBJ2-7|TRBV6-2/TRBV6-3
ASKDTVSYEQY
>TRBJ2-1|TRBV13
ASSPDGGGYSYNEQF
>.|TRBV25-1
TSSDPEQY
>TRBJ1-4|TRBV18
ASSQLPGQGNEKLF
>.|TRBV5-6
ASSPVLFQETQY
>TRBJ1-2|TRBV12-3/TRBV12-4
ASSLGGDTGYSYT
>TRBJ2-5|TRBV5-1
ASSFGQGPQETQY
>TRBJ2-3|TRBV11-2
ASSPRFGDTQY
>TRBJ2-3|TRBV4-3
ASSPLGQGADTQY
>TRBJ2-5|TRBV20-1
SASAPGGGQETQY
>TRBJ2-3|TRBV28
ASSPLDTPTDTQY
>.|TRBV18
ASLRTGEVETQY
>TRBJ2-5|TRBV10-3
AIRGTGTLETQY
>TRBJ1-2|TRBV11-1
ASSAGLNFYGYT
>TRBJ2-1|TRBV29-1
SASGGFVNEQF
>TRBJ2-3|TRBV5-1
ASSRGTGTSEADTQY
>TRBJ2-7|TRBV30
AWRDGGTYEQY